This TCR beta chain was identified during a study of blood T cell repertoires in COVID-19. Study summary: Some COVID-19 samples were acute and others convalescent; all came from the United States, Italy and Spain. Sources were T cells, B-cell-depleted T cells, or PBMCs; the material itself was cDNA or gDNA.

Residents of approximately 25 US areas, aged roughly 18 to 90 years, made up the participants. Assignments of participants to cohorts depended upon their own reported clinical history. Sequenced by immunoSEQ multiplex PCR; TCRdb stores in-frame clones only, minus some. Altogether more than 250,000 clones are present, about 91% being singletons, with the ten largest covering 1% to 1.5%. V dropped 2 bases and J dropped 1 base, with 7 bases sitting between them. Germline V gives CDR1 GTSNPN, CDR2 SVGIG (reference sequence). This CDR3 is built from 13 residues. The TCR comes from a woman in her forties with acute COVID-19. Sequenced: PBMCs or T cells enriched from blood (not recorded which). The gene calls are TRBV30 and TRBJ2-3; a weak D match, TRBD2 (5 bases). CDR3 sequence (DNA): TGTGCCTGGAGTCTGGGAGGCACAGATACGCAGTATTTT. As protein: CAWSLGGTDTQYF.